The 16 T cell receptor beta chains below were found in one sample sequenced in a study of OX40 agonist ivuxolimab in advanced cancers. The method was immunoSEQ multiplex PCR; TCRdb's version includes in-frame clones alone and lacks a portion of them. The profile covers about 64,000 clones, with roughly 85% appearing a single time and 3% taken by the ten largest. Sequenced material: CD4+ or CD8+ T cells sorted from blood, taken in a trial of the OX40 agonist ivuxolimab. These receptors originate from an adult with an advanced solid tumor such as melanoma, head and neck, liver or kidney cancer.

This rearrangement joins TRBV9 to TRBJ1-5, with a weak D call TRBD1 (6 bases). Trimming stripped 3 bases from V and 3 bases from J, with 10 bases between. The CDR3 has 14 amino acids. CDR1 is SGDLS, CDR2 YYNGEE, per germline. CDR3 protein: CASSEDSFNQPQHF. The DNA for the CDR3 is TGTGCCAGCAGCGAGGACAGTTTCAATCAGCCCCAGCATTTT.

This clone has a single count. V and J are TRBV9 and TRBJ2-3; D gene unclear. The CDR3 has 14 amino acids. The germline V gene has CDR1 SGDLS and CDR2 YYNGEE. V was clipped by 4 bases and J by 2 bases, with 11 bases between them. The CDR3 DNA is TGTGCCAGCAGCCCCCGGTCTTTCACAGATACGCAGTATTTT. This gives the protein CASSPRSFTDTQYF.

The chain recombines TRBV7-2 with TRBJ1-1, with TRBD1 identical over 10 bases. This CDR3 comprises 13 residues. Germline V gene lookup returns CDR1 SGHTA and CDR2 FQGNSA. J gave up 6 bases and V 5 bases, and 3 bases lay outside the gene matches. CDR3 sequence: CASSRDRGPEAFF. In DNA form, the CDR3 reads TGTGCCAGCAGCCGAGACAGGGGGCCTGAAGCTTTCTTT. Together with reference TRBV7-2 and TRBJ1-1, the CDR3 gives the full variable domain: GAGVSQSPSNKVTEKGKDVELRCDPISGHTALYWYRQSLGQGLEFLIYFQGNSAPDKSGLPSDRFSAERTGGSVSTLTIQRTQQEDSAVYLCASSRDRGPEAFFGQGTRLTVV.

V gene TRBV6-5 combines with J gene TRBJ2-1; TRBD2 matches at 9 bases. Trimming cost V 2 bases and J 12 bases; bases outside gene matches: 5. The CDR3 is 13 amino acids. The germline V gene has CDR1 MNHEY and CDR2 SVGAGI. CDR3 nucleotides: TGTGCCAGCAGTTACCTTAGCGGGAGTTGGCAGTTCTTC. Its translation is CASSYLSGSWQFF.

CDR3 nucleotide sequence: TGTGCCAGCAGTGTATCAGGGATAATTGATGAGCAGTTCTTC. This gives the protein CASSVSGIIDEQFF. This chain connects TRBV25-1 to TRBJ2-1; possible D gene TRBD1, 5 bases. Germline CDR1 and CDR2: MGHDK and SYGVNS. CDR3 length: 14 amino acids. V lost 4 bases and J 8 bases, leaving 15 bases between the germline ends.

The rearrangement links TRBV4-1 to TRBJ2-2; TRBD1 matches 8 bases. V gave up 1 base and J gave up 1 base; unmatched junction bases: 5. CDR3 length: 17 amino acids. Per germline, CDR1 MGHRA and CDR2 YSYEKL. CDR3 DNA: TGCGCCAGCAGCCAAGTACGGGGGACAGGGAACACCGGGGAGCTGTTTTTT. Translated, it gives CASSQVRGTGNTGELFF.

This chain links TRBV7-2 with TRBJ2-7; 9 bases map to TRBD2. The junction had 4 bases not matched to a gene; V was cut back by 7 bases and J by 0 bases. CDR3 length: 14 residues. Germline CDR1 is SGHTA and CDR2 is FQGNSA. This chain's CDR3 is CASKAGGASYEQYF. The CDR3 DNA sequence: TGTGCCAGCAAGGCGGGGGGGGCCTCCTACGAGCAGTACTTC.

V and J are TRBV11-2 and TRBJ1-4, with D possibly being TRBD1 (5 bases). V lost 0 bases, J lost 8 bases, and 13 bases lay in between. CDR1 and CDR2 from the germline V gene are SGHAT and FQNNGV. This CDR3 spans 15 amino acids. The CDR3 DNA reads TGTGCCAGCAGCTTAGAGGGGGTTCTAGCGGAAAAACTGTTTTTT. This translates into CASSLEGVLAEKLFF.

The J gene is TRBJ2-2, the V gene TRBV9, with D possibly matching TRBD2 (5 bases). Trimming removed 1 base at V and 7 bases at J, with 11 bases between. CDR3 length: 14 amino acids. Germline lookup yields CDR1 SGDLS and CDR2 YYNGEE. The CDR3 reads CASSVFPEVGELFF. CDR3 nucleotides: TGTGCCAGCAGCGTATTTCCGGAGGTCGGGGAGCTGTTTTTT.

This clone was counted many times. The genes are TRBV10-2 and TRBJ2-7; 8 bases are a match to TRBD2. The V segment lost 0 bases and the J segment 3 bases; nucleotides outside the gene matches: 7. Germline loops: CDR1 WSHSY, CDR2 SAAADI. CDR3 length: 16 amino acids. The CDR3, as DNA: TGCGCCAGCAGTGAGTCTTCGGGGGGGTCCCTCTACGAGCAGTACTTC. Its translation: CASSESSGGSLYEQYF.

V usage is TRBV7-2 and J usage is TRBJ1-2, with 7 positions matching TRBD1. Germline loops: CDR1 SGHTA, CDR2 FQGNSA. J gave up 8 bases and V 5 bases, and 8 bases lay outside the gene matches. The CDR3 length is 13 residues. Here the CDR3 reads CASSLNTGDGYTF. The CDR3 coding sequence is TGTGCCAGCAGCCTTAATACAGGGGACGGCTACACCTTC.

The V and J genes are TRBV9 and TRBJ1-4, with D possibly being TRBD1 (6 bases). Trimming removed 0 bases at V and 7 bases at J, with 13 bases between. CDR3 length equals 15 residues. Germline loops: CDR1 SGDLS, CDR2 YYNGEE. For the CDR3, the DNA is TGTGCCAGCAGCGTAGGAACAGGGAAGGGTGAAAAACTGTTTTTT. Translated, it gives CASSVGTGKGEKLFF.

V is TRBV21-1 and J is TRBJ2-7; the table's D call TRBD2 went unverified against the DNA. TRBV21-1 counts as a pseudogene. The CDR3 consists of 18 residues. As DNA, the CDR3 is TGTGCCAGCAGCCCGGGGGTAGCGGGAGGGCCGGGGACCTACGAGCAGTACTTC. Its protein product is CASSPGVAGGPGTYEQYF.

This clone has just one count. The chain joins TRBV4-2 to TRBJ1-2; weak D call: TRBD1 (6 bases). V was cut by 0 bases and J by 0 bases, with 8 bases left in between. The CDR3 extends over 15 amino acids. Looked up from germline, CDR1 is LGHNA and CDR2 is YNFKEQ. The CDR3 DNA sequence: TGTGCCAGCAGCCAAGAAGGGGGGACTAACTATGGCTACACCTTC. Its protein product is CASSQEGGTNYGYTF.

This chain joins TRBV2 and TRBJ2-2, with D unclear. Germline V gene data show CDR1 as SNHLY and CDR2 as FYNNEI. The V end was cut by 6 bases, the J end by 5 bases, with 4 bases between. This CDR3 is built from 11 residues. DNA for the CDR3: TGTGCCAGCAGACGTACCGGGGAGCTGTTTTTT. This encodes CASRRTGELFF.

The chain recombines TRBV4-3 with TRBJ1-3; 7 bases map to TRBD1. CDR1 LGHNA and CDR2 YSLEER come from the germline V gene. The ends lost 3 bases at V and 0 bases at J; junction bases unmatched: 2. The CDR3 length is 15 residues. The CDR3 coding sequence is TGCGCCAGCAGCCACGACAGGGACTCTGGAAACACCATATATTTT. Encoded protein: CASSHDRDSGNTIYF.